The 16 T cell receptor beta chains below all came from one sample that was sequenced in a study of identical twins. One entry per CDR3 protein results from TCRdb running MiXCR on the 5' RACE reads. Of 310,000 or so distinct CDR3 sequences listed, roughly 9% are singletons. The same data also contributed to another study, on yellow fever vaccine responses in identical twins.

The sample comprised CD8+ T cells sorted from blood. Receptor source: a woman between 18 and 30 years old in good health.

Only a few counts were recorded for this clonotype. The chain has TRBV9 and TRBJ2-1; D remains ambiguous. V lost 3 bases and J lost 10, with 8 bases in between. This CDR3 has 11 residues. CDR1 and CDR2 (germline): SGDLS, YYNGEE. The CDR3 nucleotides read TGTGCCAGCAGCGCACGAGGAGAGCAGTTCTTC. Its translation: CASSARGEQFF.

J is TRBJ2-3 and V is TRBV12-3 or TRBV12-4; possibly TRBD1 for D (5 bases). This CDR3 has 14 residues. Between the trimmed V and J ends, which lost 6 bases and 7 bases, there was a span of 17 bases. The CDR3 loop is CASRPVEGDNTQYF. DNA of the CDR3: TGTGCCAGCAGGCCCGTGGAAGGGGATAATACGCAGTATTTT.

The V and J genes are TRBV29-1 and TRBJ2-5; D is ambiguous. V lost 5 bases, J lost 1 base, and 11 bases lay in between. The CDR3 covers 13 residues. Per the germline V gene, CDR1 is SQVTM and CDR2 is ANQGSEA. The CDR3 region is CSVRAGFQETQYF. The CDR3 DNA follows: TGCAGCGTTCGGGCAGGCTTCCAAGAGACCCAGTACTTC.

This clonotype has ten or more counts. The chain links TRBV4-3 to TRBJ2-7, with no clear D. The V end was cut by 0 bases, the J end by 3 bases, with 15 bases between. CDR3 length: 16 residues. CDR1 is LGHNA and CDR2 is YSLEER in the germline V gene. The CDR3 here is CASSQDQVGVYYEQYF. The CDR3 region has the DNA TGCGCCAGCAGCCAAGATCAAGTAGGAGTCTACTACGAGCAGTACTTC.

V and J are TRBV11-2 and TRBJ2-6; D is uncertain. This CDR3 spans 15 amino acids. V dropped 5 bases and J dropped 2 bases, with 10 bases sitting between them. Germline loops: CDR1 SGHAT, CDR2 FQNNGV. As DNA, the CDR3 is TGTGCCAGCAGCCTCTACTGGGCTGGGGCCAACGTCCTGACTTTC. Translated, it gives CASSLYWAGANVLTF.

This clonotype was picked up many times. This CDR3 is CASSLDGGQEETQYF. For the CDR3, the DNA is TGTGCCAGCAGCTTAGACGGGGGGCAGGAGGAGACCCAGTACTTC. V and J are TRBV13 and TRBJ2-5; possibly TRBD2 for D (7 bases). Per germline, CDR1 PRHDT and CDR2 FYEKMQ (reference sequence). Trimming shortened V by 1 base and J by 5 bases, and 14 bases separated the two germline ends. CDR3 size: 15 residues.

This clonotype appeared many times. The gene calls are TRBV28 and TRBJ2-6, with TRBD1 as a possible D gene (5 bases). The CDR3 has 17 amino acids. Trimming removed 5 bases at V and 0 bases at J, with 14 bases between. Germline V gene lookup returns CDR1 MDHEN and CDR2 SYDVKM. This chain's CDR3 is CASSQGFSSSGANVLTF. The CDR3 nucleotides are TGTGCCAGCAGTCAGGGTTTTTCCAGCTCTGGGGCCAACGTCCTGACTTTC.

The gene calls are TRBV19 and TRBJ2-7; the D is unclear. Germline V lookup: CDR1 LNHDA, CDR2 SQIVND (reference sequence). V dropped 3 bases and J dropped 0 bases, with 12 bases sitting between them. CDR3 size: 15 residues. The CDR3 DNA sequence: TGTGCCAGTAGTATCGACCATGACAACTCCTACGAGCAGTACTTC. It is translated as CASSIDHDNSYEQYF.

This clonotype was counted ten times or more. The chain recombines TRBV14 with TRBJ2-1; TRBD1 matches 9 bases. V lost 4 bases and J lost 8; bases outside the gene matches: 9. Germline values: CDR1 SGHDN, CDR2 FVKESK. The CDR3 contains 15 residues. The CDR3 reads CASSPAGQGFYEQFF. In nucleotides, the CDR3 is TGTGCCAGCAGCCCAGCGGGACAGGGTTTCTATGAGCAGTTCTTC.

This clonotype showed up many times. V usage is TRBV24-1 and J usage is TRBJ2-3, with D possibly matching TRBD1 (5 bases). Trimming left V 0 bases short and J 2 bases short, with 8 bases between. CDR1 and CDR2 (germline): KGHDR, SFDVKD. The CDR3 extends over 15 amino acids. The CDR3 protein is CATSDLETDTDTQYF. The CDR3 DNA follows: TGTGCCACCAGTGATTTGGAGACAGACACAGATACGCAGTATTTT.

The rearrangement links TRBV12-3 or TRBV12-4 to TRBJ1-4, with 7 bases lining up with TRBD1. J was trimmed by 3 bases and V by 8 bases; bases with no gene match: 12. The CDR3 runs to 16 residues. This CDR3 reads CASPRDSSWANEKLFF. The CDR3 nucleotides read TGTGCCAGCCCGAGGGACAGCAGTTGGGCTAATGAAAAACTGTTTTTT.

The chain uses TRBV14 and TRBJ1-1; D gene uncertain. Germline V gene lookup returns CDR1 SGHDN and CDR2 FVKESK. V was pared by 4 bases and J by 5 bases, with 11 bases between. This CDR3 is 13 amino acids long. DNA for the CDR3: TGTGCCAGCAGCCCGCTTGGGAGTACTGAAGCTTTCTTT. As protein: CASSPLGSTEAFF.

This clonotype appeared a few times. The chain employs TRBV27 and TRBJ1-2; 9 bases align to TRBD1. The CDR3 sequence is 13 residues long. The V gene end was trimmed by 6 bases and the J gene end by 5 bases; junction bases not matched to a gene: 4. Germline CDR1 and CDR2: MNHEY and SMNVEV (reference sequence). CDR3 DNA sequence: TGTGCCAGCAGGGACAGGGGAAGTTATGGCTACACCTTC. The encoded protein is CASRDRGSYGYTF.

V is TRBV4-1 and J is TRBJ2-4; D might be TRBD2 (6 bases). Germline CDR1 is MGHRA and CDR2 is YSYEKL. V gave up 1 base and J gave up 1 base, with 17 bases separating them. This CDR3 has 18 residues. CDR3 DNA: TGCGCCAGCAGCCAAGCGCCTGGCGGGACCCTGGCCAAAAACATTCAGTACTTC. Translation: CASSQAPGGTLAKNIQYF.

This rearrangement joins TRBV27 to TRBJ2-1, with D possibly matching TRBD1 (6 bases). Trimming removed 2 bases at V and 5 bases at J, with 10 bases between. From germline, CDR1 is MNHEY and CDR2 SMNVEV (reference sequence). The CDR3 extends over 14 amino acids. The DNA of the CDR3 is TGTGCCAGCAGTTTAGGCAGGGGAAACAATGAGCAGTTCTTC. This codes for CASSLGRGNNEQFF.

The sample holds many counts of this clonotype. V is TRBV27 and J is TRBJ2-7, with D unresolved. Germline V gene data show CDR1 as MNHEY and CDR2 as SMNVEV (reference sequence). This CDR3 contains 14 residues. V lost 2 bases, J lost 0 bases, and 8 bases lay in between. CDR3 DNA: TGTGCCAGCAGTTTACGTAGGTCCTCCTACGAGCAGTACTTC. Translation: CASSLRRSSYEQYF.